Reported below is one T cell receptor beta chain. Its antigen is still unknown. This sample was included in a study of post-analysis software for immune sequencing data. The CDR3 contains 12 residues. Trimming removed 2 bases at V and 10 bases at J, with 9 bases between. Study-wide results and caveats: F-measure co-clustering was strong for batch-matched samples. The five TRBV segments detected at higher frequency in patients than in controls included TRBV5-6, TRBV5-1 and TRBV20-1.

Presence of unique molecular identifiers characterized the TCR beta cDNA libraries. TCRdb re-derived calls from the PCR reads in MiXCR, one entry per CDR3 protein. The data show about 820,000 distinct CDR3 sequences, with roughly 50% seen just once and about 4.5% held by the top ten. Specimen: blood. This receptor was obtained from a girl aged 10 to 17 with multiple sclerosis. The chain employs TRBV12-3 or TRBV12-4 and TRBJ2-1; D is uncertain. CDR3 amino acids: CASSLRSKEQFF. Here the CDR3 DNA reads TGTGCCAGCAGTTTACGGTCTAAGGAGCAGTTCTTC.